This T cell receptor (beta chain) comes out of a study of shared clonotypes between healthy human individuals. In the case of this clone: The sample carries other DNA sequences with the same CDR3.

Only in-frame clones appear in the TCRdb table, and some are missing; sequencing was by immunoSEQ multiplex PCR. Here the sample spans around 2.3 million clones, approximately 96% being singletons. V was pared by 5 bases and J by 0 bases, with 10 bases between. CDR3 length: 15 amino acids. Germline V lookup: CDR1 MNHEY, CDR2 SVGAGI. This clonotype originated in a man between 18 and 35 years old in good health. The specimen sequenced was naive CD4+ T cells sorted from blood. The subset: CD45RA+ positively selected. This chain connects TRBV6-5 to TRBJ1-4, with D perhaps TRBD1 (5 bases). CDR3 sequence reads: CASSPGWATNEKLFF. DNA for the CDR3: TGTGCCAGCAGTCCAGGGTGGGCAACTAATGAAAAACTGTTTTTT.